This entry describes one T cell receptor (beta chain). An amount of RNA that ranged from about 0.45 to 1 ug was reverse transcribed with random hexamers. TCRdb passed the immunoSEQ multiplex PCR reads through MiXCR, listing each CDR3 protein once. The table has 80,000 or so distinct CDR3 sequences, over 90% seen once. The CDR3 runs 15 residues. Trimming took 0 bases from V and 10 from J; bases not matched to a gene: 5. The V gene's germline CDR1 is SGHRS and CDR2 YFSETQ. CD8+ and CD4+ T cells from blood underwent TCR beta sequencing, which was carried out in a high-throughput format. This sample stems from a study of CD8 T cells in Susac syndrome.

This chain joins TRBV5-1 and TRBJ2-1, with 12 bases matching TRBD2. The receptor was isolated from a human donor in good health. The material sequenced was CD8+ T cells from PBMCs. CDR3 sequence: CASSLASGGAWEQFF. As DNA, the CDR3 is TGCGCCAGCAGCTTGGCTAGCGGGGGGGCCTGGGAGCAGTTCTTC.